This TCR beta chain is from a study of a mutant IDH1 vaccine in newly diagnosed glioma. Overall study: Initiation of the vaccine course occurred 4-6 weeks after radiotherapy alone, or alongside temozolomide cycles.

Documented time point: week 11, during vaccination. Every vaccine dose comprised 300 ug of mutant IDH1 20-mer peptide plus topical imiquimod. The donor cohort comprised cases of new WHO grade 3 or 4 IDH1-mutant, ATRX-lost astrocytoma. As regards this clone: The antigen is unknown.

Study results and caveats: It was 85% to 95% of patients that developed vaccine-induced immune responses.

The germline V and J ends were trimmed by 6 bases and 6 bases, with 34 bases remaining between them. Germline values: CDR1 SGHNT, CDR2 YYREEE (reference sequence). There are 20 residues in the CDR3. Clones were read by immunoSEQ multiplex PCR, and TCRdb kept only the in-frame ones, dropping some. This sample has about 120,000 clones, with around 80% found just once. The chain joins TRBV5-4 to TRBJ2-1, with a possible D match to TRBD1 (7 bases). This clonotype was obtained from a man aged 35 to 55 with glioma. Here the sequenced sample was PBMCs, taken from a glioma patient whose treatment included an IDH1 peptide vaccine. The CDR3 DNA is TGTGCCAGCAACAATAGACAGGGAGCGGGCATTTTCCAAGTTAGCAATGAGCAGTTCTTC. Amino acid sequence: CASNNRQGAGIFQVSNEQFF.